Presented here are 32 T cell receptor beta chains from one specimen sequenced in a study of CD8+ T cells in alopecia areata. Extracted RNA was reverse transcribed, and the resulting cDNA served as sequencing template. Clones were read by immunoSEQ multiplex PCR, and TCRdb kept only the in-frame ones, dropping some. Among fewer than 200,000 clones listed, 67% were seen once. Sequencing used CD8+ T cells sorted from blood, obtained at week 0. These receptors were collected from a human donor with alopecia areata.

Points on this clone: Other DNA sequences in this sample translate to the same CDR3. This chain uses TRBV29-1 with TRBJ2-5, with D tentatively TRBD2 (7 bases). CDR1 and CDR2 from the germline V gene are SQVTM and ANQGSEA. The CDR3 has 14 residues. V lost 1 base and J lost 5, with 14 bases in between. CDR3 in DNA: TGCAGCGTTGAAGGAGGGGGGGCTGGGGAGACCCAGTACTTC. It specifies CSVEGGGAGETQYF. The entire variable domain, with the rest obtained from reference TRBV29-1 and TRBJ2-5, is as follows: SAVISQKPSRDICQRGTSLTIQCQVDSQVTMMFWYRQQPGQSLTLIATANQGSEATYESGFVIDKFPISRPNLTFSTLTVSNMSPEDSSIYLCSVEGGGAGETQYFGPGTRLLVL.

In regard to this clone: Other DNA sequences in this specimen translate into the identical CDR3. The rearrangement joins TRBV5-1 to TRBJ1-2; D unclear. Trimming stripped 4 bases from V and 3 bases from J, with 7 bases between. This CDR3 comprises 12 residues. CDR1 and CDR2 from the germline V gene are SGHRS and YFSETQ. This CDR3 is CASSLGDYGYTF. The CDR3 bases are TGCGCCAGCAGCCTAGGAGACTATGGCTACACCTTC. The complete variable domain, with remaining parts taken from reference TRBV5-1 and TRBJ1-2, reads KAGVTQTPRYLIKTRGQQVTLSCSPISGHRSVSWYQQTPGQGLQFLFEYFSETQRNKGNFPGRFSGRQFSNSRSEMNVSTLELGDSALYLCASSLGDYGYTFGSGTRLTVV.

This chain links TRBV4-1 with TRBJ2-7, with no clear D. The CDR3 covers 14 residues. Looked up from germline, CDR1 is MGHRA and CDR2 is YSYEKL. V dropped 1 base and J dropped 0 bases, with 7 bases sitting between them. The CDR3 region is CASSQAAVSYEQYF. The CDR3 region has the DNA TGCGCCAGCAGCCAAGCGGCAGTCTCCTACGAGCAGTACTTC.

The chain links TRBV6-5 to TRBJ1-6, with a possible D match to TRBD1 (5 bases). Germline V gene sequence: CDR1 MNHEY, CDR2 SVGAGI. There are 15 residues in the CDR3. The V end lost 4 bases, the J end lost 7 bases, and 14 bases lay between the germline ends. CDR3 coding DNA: TGTGCCAGCAGTTCTCAGGGAGGTCGCAATTCACCCCTCCACTTT. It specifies CASSSQGGRNSPLHF.

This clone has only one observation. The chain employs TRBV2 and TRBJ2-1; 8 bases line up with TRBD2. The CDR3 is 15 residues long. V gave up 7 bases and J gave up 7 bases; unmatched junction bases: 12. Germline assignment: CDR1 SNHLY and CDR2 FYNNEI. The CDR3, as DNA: TGTGCCAGCACCCCCGGGGGACTAGGTACGAATGAGCAGTTCTTC. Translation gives CASTPGGLGTNEQFF. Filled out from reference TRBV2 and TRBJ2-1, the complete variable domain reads EPEVTQTPSHQVTQMGQEVILRCVPISNHLYFYWYRQILGQKVEFLVSFYNNEISEKSEIFDDQFSVERPDGSNFTLKIRSTKLEDSAMYFCASTPGGLGTNEQFFGPGTRLTVL.

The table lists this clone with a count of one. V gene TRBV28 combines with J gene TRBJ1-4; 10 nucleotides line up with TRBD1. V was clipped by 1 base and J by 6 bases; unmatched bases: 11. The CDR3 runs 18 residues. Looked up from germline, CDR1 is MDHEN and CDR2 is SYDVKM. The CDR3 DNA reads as TGTGCCAGCAGTTTATTCTCCCCCGGGACAGGGGCCTATGAAAAACTGTTTTTT. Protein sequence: CASSLFSPGTGAYEKLFF.

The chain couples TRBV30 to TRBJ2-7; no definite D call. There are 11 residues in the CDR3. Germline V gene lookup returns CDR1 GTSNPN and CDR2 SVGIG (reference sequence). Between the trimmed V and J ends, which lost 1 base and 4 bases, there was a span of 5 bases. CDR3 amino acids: CAWSAVYEQYF. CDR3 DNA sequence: TGTGCCTGGAGTGCCGTTTACGAGCAGTACTTC. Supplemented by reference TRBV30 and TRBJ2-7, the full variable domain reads SQTIHQWPATLVQPVGSPLSLECTVEGTSNPNLYWYRQAAGRGLQLLFYSVGIGQISSEVPQNLSASRPQDRQFILSSKKLLLSDSGFYLCAWSAVYEQYFGPGTRLTVT.

CDR3 in amino acids: CASSSTGGTDLNNQPQHF. The CDR3 DNA sequence: TGTGCCAGCAGTTCGACAGGGGGGACCGATTTGAACAATCAGCCCCAGCATTTT. The rearrangement uses TRBV2 and TRBJ1-5, with TRBD1 matching 9 bases. After removal of 5 bases from V and 3 bases from J, the junction contained 14 bases not matched to a gene. Germline V CDR1 and CDR2: SNHLY, FYNNEI. There are 18 residues in the CDR3.

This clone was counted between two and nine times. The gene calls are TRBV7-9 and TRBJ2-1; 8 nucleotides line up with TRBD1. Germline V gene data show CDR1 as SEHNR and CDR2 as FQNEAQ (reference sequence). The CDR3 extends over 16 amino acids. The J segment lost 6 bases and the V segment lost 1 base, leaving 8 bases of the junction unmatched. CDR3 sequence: CASSLGPLQGGNEQFF. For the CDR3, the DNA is TGTGCCAGCAGCTTAGGGCCCCTACAGGGGGGCAATGAGCAGTTCTTC.

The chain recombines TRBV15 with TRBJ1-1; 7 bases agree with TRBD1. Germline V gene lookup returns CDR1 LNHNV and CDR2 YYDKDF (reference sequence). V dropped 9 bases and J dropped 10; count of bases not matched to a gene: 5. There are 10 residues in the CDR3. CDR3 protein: CATRDRPAFF. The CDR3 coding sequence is TGTGCCACGCGGGACAGACCAGCTTTCTTT. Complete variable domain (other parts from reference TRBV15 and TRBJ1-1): DAMVIQNPRYQVTQFGKPVTLSCSQTLNHNVMYWYQQKSSQAPKLLFHYYDKDFNNEADTPDNFQSRRPNTSFCFLDIRSPGLGDTAMYLCATRDRPAFFGQGTRLTVV.

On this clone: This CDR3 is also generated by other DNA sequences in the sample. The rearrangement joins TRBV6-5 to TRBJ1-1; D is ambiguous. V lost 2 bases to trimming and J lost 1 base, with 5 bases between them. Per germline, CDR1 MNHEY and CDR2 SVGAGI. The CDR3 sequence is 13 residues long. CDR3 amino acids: CASSYGGNTEAFF. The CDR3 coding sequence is TGTGCCAGCAGTTACGGAGGGAACACTGAAGCTTTCTTT.

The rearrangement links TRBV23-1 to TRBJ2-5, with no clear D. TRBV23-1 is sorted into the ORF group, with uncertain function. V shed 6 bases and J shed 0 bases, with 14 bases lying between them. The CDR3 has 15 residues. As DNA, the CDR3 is TGCGCCAGCAGCGGATGGCTAAGGAACCAAGAGACCCAGTACTTC. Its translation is CASSGWLRNQETQYF.

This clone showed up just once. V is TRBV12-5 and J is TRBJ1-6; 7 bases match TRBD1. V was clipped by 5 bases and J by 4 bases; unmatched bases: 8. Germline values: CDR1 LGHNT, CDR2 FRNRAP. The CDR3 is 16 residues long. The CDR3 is CASGTTRQGYNSPLHF. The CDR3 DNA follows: TGTGCTAGTGGTACTACCAGACAGGGTTATAATTCACCCCTCCACTTT.

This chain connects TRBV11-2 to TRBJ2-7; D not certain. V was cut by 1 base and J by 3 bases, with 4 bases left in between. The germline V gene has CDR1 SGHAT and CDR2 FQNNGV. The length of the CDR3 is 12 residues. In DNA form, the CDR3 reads TGTGCCAGCAGCTTAGTTTACTACGAGCAGTACTTC. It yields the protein CASSLVYYEQYF. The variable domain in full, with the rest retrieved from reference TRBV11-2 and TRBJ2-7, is EAGVAQSPRYKIIEKRQSVAFWCNPISGHATLYWYQQILGQGPKLLIQFQNNGVVDDSQLPKDRFSAERLKGVDSTLKIQPAKLEDSAVYLCASSLVYYEQYFGPGTRLTVT.

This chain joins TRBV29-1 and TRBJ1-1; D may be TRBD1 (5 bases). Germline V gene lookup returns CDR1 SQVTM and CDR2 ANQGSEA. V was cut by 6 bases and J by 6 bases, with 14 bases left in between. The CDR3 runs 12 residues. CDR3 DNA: TGCAGCGTGTGGGGGGAAACTCCTGAAGCTTTCTTT. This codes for CSVWGETPEAFF. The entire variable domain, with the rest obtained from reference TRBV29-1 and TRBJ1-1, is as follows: SAVISQKPSRDICQRGTSLTIQCQVDSQVTMMFWYRQQPGQSLTLIATANQGSEATYESGFVIDKFPISRPNLTFSTLTVSNMSPEDSSIYLCSVWGETPEAFFGQGTRLTVV.

CDR3 loop: CASSRTLGGGDEKLFF. CDR3 DNA sequence: TGTGCCAGTAGTCGGACCCTGGGGGGAGGTGATGAAAAACTGTTTTTT. V usage is TRBV19 and J usage is TRBJ1-4; the D gene is possibly TRBD1 (5 bases). The CDR3 sequence is 16 residues long. Trimming stripped 5 bases from V and 6 bases from J, with 19 bases between. The germline gives CDR1 LNHDA, CDR2 SQIVND (reference sequence).

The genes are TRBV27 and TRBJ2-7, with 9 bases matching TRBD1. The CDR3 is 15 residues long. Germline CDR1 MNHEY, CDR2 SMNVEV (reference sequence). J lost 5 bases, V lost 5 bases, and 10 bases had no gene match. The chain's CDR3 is CASSQQGALVNEQYF. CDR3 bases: TGTGCCAGCAGTCAACAGGGGGCTCTCGTGAACGAGCAGTACTTC.

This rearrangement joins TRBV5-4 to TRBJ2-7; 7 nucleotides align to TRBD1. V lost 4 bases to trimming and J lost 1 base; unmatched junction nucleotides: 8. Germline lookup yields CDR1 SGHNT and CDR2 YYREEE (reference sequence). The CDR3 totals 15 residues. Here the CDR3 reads CASSLGTDHSYEQYF. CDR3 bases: TGTGCCAGCAGCCTAGGGACAGATCATTCCTACGAGCAGTACTTC.

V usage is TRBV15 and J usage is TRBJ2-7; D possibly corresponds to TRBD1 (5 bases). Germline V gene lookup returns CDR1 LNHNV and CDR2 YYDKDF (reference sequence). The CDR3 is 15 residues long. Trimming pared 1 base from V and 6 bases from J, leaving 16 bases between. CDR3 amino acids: CATSRATARPIEQYF. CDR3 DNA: TGTGCCACCAGCAGAGCGACAGCCAGACCCATCGAGCAGTACTTC. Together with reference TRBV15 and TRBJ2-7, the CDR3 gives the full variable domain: DAMVIQNPRYQVTQFGKPVTLSCSQTLNHNVMYWYQQKSSQAPKLLFHYYDKDFNNEADTPDNFQSRRPNTSFCFLDIRSPGLGDTAMYLCATSRATARPIEQYFGPGTRLTVT.

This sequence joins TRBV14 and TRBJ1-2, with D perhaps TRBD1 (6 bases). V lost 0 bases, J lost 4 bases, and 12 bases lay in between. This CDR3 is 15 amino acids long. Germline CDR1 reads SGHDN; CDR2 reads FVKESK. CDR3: CASSQEATGLYGYTF. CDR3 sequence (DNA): TGTGCCAGCAGCCAAGAGGCCACAGGGCTCTATGGCTACACCTTC.

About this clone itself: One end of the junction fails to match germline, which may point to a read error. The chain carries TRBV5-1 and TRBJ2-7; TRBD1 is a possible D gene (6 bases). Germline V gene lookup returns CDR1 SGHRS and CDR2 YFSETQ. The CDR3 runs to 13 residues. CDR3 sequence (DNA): TGCGCCAGCAGCTTGGACAGGGCCTACGGGCAGTACTTC. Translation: CASSLDRAYGQYF.

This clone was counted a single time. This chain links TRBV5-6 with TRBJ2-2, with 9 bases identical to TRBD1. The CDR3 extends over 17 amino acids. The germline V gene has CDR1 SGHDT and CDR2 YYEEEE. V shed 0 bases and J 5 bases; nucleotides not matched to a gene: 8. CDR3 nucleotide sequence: TGTGCCAGCAGCTTGGAGTTGGGACAGGGCCCGACCGGGGAGCTGTTTTTT. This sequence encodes CASSLELGQGPTGELFF.

In nucleotides, the CDR3 is TGCAGCGTTGAGGACAGGGGGCCTGGCTACACCTTC. Its translation: CSVEDRGPGYTF. The J gene is TRBJ1-2, the V gene TRBV29-1; 11 bases match TRBD1. Germline V gene data show CDR1 as SQVTM and CDR2 as ANQGSEA. Losses at the gene ends were 3 bases for V and 7 bases for J; bases not matched to a gene: 1. The CDR3 runs 12 residues.

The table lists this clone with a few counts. The CDR3 DNA sequence: TGTGCCAGCATTCAGACTAGCGGGGGGGCTGTTGAGCAGTTCTTC. Its translation is CASIQTSGGAVEQFF. V usage is TRBV2 and J usage is TRBJ2-1; TRBD2 matches at 14 bases. Germline V gene sequence: CDR1 SNHLY, CDR2 FYNNEI. The CDR3 covers 15 residues. V lost 7 bases, J lost 9 bases, and 8 bases stayed unmatched.

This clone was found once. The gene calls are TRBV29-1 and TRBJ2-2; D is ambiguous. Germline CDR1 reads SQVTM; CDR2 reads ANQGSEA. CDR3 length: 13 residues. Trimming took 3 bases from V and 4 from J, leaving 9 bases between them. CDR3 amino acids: CSVDSGSTGELFF. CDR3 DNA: TGCAGCGTTGATTCGGGTTCCACCGGGGAGCTGTTTTTT.

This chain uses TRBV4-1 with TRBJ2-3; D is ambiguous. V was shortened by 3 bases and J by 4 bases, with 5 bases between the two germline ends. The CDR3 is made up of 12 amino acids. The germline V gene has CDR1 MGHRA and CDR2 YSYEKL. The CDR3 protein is CASSQVPDTQYF. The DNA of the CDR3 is TGCGCCAGCAGCCAGGTCCCAGATACGCAGTATTTT.

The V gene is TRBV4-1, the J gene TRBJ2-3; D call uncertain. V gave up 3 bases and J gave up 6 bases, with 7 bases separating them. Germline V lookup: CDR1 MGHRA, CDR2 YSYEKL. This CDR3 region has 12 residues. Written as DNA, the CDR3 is TGCGCCAGCAGCCACCAGTCGGATACGCAGTATTTT. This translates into CASSHQSDTQYF.

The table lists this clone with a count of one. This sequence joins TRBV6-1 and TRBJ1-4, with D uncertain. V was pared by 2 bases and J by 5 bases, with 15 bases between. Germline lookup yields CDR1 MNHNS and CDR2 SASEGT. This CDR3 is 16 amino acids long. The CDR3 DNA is TGTGCCAGCAGTGAATCCGTTTCAAGGATAAATGAAAAACTGTTTTTT. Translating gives CASSESVSRINEKLFF.

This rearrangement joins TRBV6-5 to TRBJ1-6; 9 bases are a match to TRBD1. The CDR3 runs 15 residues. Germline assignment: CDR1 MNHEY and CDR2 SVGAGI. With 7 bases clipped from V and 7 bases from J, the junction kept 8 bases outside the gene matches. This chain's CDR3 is CASTTGGEYNSPLHF. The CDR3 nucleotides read TGTGCCAGCACGACAGGGGGTGAATACAATTCACCCCTCCACTTT.

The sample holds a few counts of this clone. The chain's CDR3 is CSVEGPGQSNNEQFF. For the CDR3, the DNA is TGCAGCGTTGAAGGGCCGGGCCAGTCAAACAATGAGCAGTTCTTC. V and J are TRBV29-1 and TRBJ2-1; D gene uncertain. The length of the CDR3 is 15 residues. V gave up 1 base and J gave up 5 bases, with 15 bases separating them. The germline V gene has CDR1 SQVTM and CDR2 ANQGSEA.

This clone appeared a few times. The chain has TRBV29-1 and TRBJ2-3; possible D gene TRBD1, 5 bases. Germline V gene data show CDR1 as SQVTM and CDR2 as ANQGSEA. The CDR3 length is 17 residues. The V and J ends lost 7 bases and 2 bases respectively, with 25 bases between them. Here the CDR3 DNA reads TGCAGCGGCACTGAGACAGCCTTAAAGAGCCCCACAGATACGCAGTATTTT. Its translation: CSGTETALKSPTDTQYF.

CDR3 DNA sequence: TGTGCCAGCATACAGAATGGCTACACCTTC. Protein sequence: CASIQNGYTF. The V call is TRBV2, the J call TRBJ1-2; D gene ambiguous. Trimming took off 7 bases at V and 6 bases at J, with 6 bases between the two ends. Germline CDR1 SNHLY, CDR2 FYNNEI. The CDR3 totals 10 residues.